The 29 T cell receptor beta chains given below trace back to one sample, sequenced in a study of T cell clonotyping in hematopoietic cell transplantation. Time point denoted: recipient sample about 28 days before transplant, after cytoreduction. Repertoires were generated with immunoSEQ multiplex PCR, while TCRdb's copy carries only in-frame clones and drops some. The table lists about 45,000 clones, around 80% of them singletons. This sample comprised peripheral blood mononuclear cells, obtained before stem cell transplant. Every receptor here comes from a man between 60 and 75 years old with myelodysplastic syndrome. Some clones in this sample may be carry-over from other donors' samples.

The V gene is TRBV11-2, the J gene TRBJ2-2; TRBD2 might be the D (5 bases). V was clipped by 0 bases and J by 4 bases, with 9 bases between them. Germline CDR1 reads SGHAT; CDR2 reads FQNNGV. The CDR3 is 15 residues long. The CDR3 DNA reads TGTGCCAGCAGCTTAGAAAGAACTAGCACCGGGGAGCTGTTTTTT. It encodes CASSLERTSTGELFF.

The rearrangement uses TRBV7-9 and TRBJ2-7, with D maybe TRBD1 (6 bases). Deletions cut 5 bases from V and 5 bases from J, with 16 bases between. CDR1 and CDR2 from the germline V gene are SEHNR and FQNEAQ (reference sequence). The CDR3 sequence is 14 residues long. CDR3 sequence reads: CASSPAGGGHEQYF. In DNA, the CDR3 is TGTGCCAGCAGCCCCGCCGGTGGGGGCCACGAGCAGTACTTC.

The chain recombines TRBV15 with TRBJ1-1; unclear D gene. The V and J ends lost 1 base and 0 bases respectively, with 12 bases between them. From germline, CDR1 is LNHNV and CDR2 YYDKDF (reference sequence). The CDR3 contains 16 residues. CDR3 amino acids: CATSRALTVMNTEAFF. The CDR3 DNA is TGTGCCACCAGCAGAGCGTTAACAGTAATGAACACTGAAGCTTTCTTT.

This rearrangement joins TRBV9 to TRBJ1-1, with TRBD1 as a possible D gene (5 bases). This CDR3 has 13 amino acids. Germline V gene data show CDR1 as SGDLS and CDR2 as YYNGEE. Between the trimmed V and J ends, which lost 4 bases and 8 bases, there was a span of 15 bases. The CDR3, as DNA: TGTGCCAGCAGCCCGGGGACCCGGAAGGAAGCTTTCTTT. Translating it yields CASSPGTRKEAFF. The variable domain in full, with the rest retrieved from reference TRBV9 and TRBJ1-1, is DSGVTQTPKHLITATGQRVTLRCSPRSGDLSVYWYQQSLDQGLQFLIQYYNGEERAKGNILERFSAQQFPDLHSELNLSSLELGDSALYFCASSPGTRKEAFFGQGTRLTVV.

The V gene is TRBV27, the J gene TRBJ2-2; either TRBD1 or TRBD2 may fit D (5 bases each). The germline V and J ends were trimmed by 3 bases and 5 bases, with 16 bases remaining between them. The germline CDR1 and CDR2 sequences are MNHEY and SMNVEV (reference sequence). The CDR3 has 16 amino acids. The CDR3 DNA is TGTGCCAGCAGTTTGGCTGGGACGACGAGGACCGGGGAGCTGTTTTTT. Translated: CASSLAGTTRTGELFF.

The rearrangement links TRBV7-2 to TRBJ1-2; 12 nucleotides agree with TRBD1. Germline V gene lookup returns CDR1 SGHTA and CDR2 FQGNSA. The CDR3 contains 16 residues. V dropped 6 bases and J dropped 2; count of bases not matched to a gene: 7. The CDR3 loop reads CASRGQGASYNYGYTF. The DNA of the CDR3 is TGTGCCAGCAGGGGACAGGGGGCTTCCTACAACTATGGCTACACCTTC.

The V call is TRBV4-2, the J call TRBJ2-5, with TRBD2 matching 12 bases. V lost 3 bases to trimming and J lost 2 bases; unmatched junction nucleotides: 4. The germline V gene has CDR1 LGHNA and CDR2 YNFKEQ. This CDR3 contains 16 residues. For the CDR3, the DNA is TGTGCCAGCAGCCAGCCGACTAGCGGGGGACAAGAGACCCAGTACTTC. This translates into CASSQPTSGGQETQYF.

The rearrangement links TRBV7-2 to TRBJ2-3; D is perhaps TRBD2 (6 bases). Germline-derived CDR1 and CDR2 are SGHTA and FQGNSA. The CDR3 is 14 residues long. The V end was cut by 5 bases, the J end by 6 bases, with 15 bases between. CDR3 DNA sequence: TGTGCCAGCAGCGGACGGGGGAGAGTGGATACGCAGTATTTT. Protein product: CASSGRGRVDTQYF.

V gene TRBV5-6 combines with J gene TRBJ2-7; 12 nucleotides match TRBD1. Germline V gives CDR1 SGHDT, CDR2 YYEEEE. The CDR3 is 19 residues long. V lost 4 bases and J lost 1; bases outside the gene matches: 15. This CDR3 reads CASSPGTGGGAGLSYEQYF. The CDR3 region has the DNA TGTGCCAGCAGCCCGGGGACAGGGGGCGGAGCGGGGCTATCCTACGAGCAGTACTTC.

This chain joins TRBV7-2 and TRBJ1-6; a possible D gene is TRBD1 (5 bases). From germline, CDR1 is SGHTA and CDR2 FQGNSA. The CDR3 has 17 residues. Trimming took 3 bases from V and 7 from J, leaving 19 bases between them. For the CDR3, the DNA is TGTGCCAGCAGCTTCAAACCCTGGAGGGGTGAAAATTCACCCCTCCACTTT. Translated, it gives CASSFKPWRGENSPLHF.

The rearrangement joins TRBV11-2 to TRBJ2-7, with no clear D. The V and J ends lost 2 bases and 4 bases respectively, with 12 bases between them. The CDR3 is 14 residues long. Germline assignment: CDR1 SGHAT and CDR2 FQNNGV. CDR3 region: CASSLIRNLYEQYF. In DNA form, the CDR3 reads TGTGCCAGCAGCTTAATACGGAATTTATACGAGCAGTACTTC.

The chain carries TRBV5-1 and TRBJ2-5, with 7 positions matching TRBD2. This CDR3 contains 13 residues. Trimming took 4 bases from V and 5 from J; bases not matched to a gene: 5. The germline CDR1 and CDR2 sequences are SGHRS and YFSETQ. CDR3 DNA: TGCGCCAGCAGCACCGGCGGGGGTGAGACCCAGTACTTC. It is translated as CASSTGGGETQYF.

This chain connects TRBV7-8 to TRBJ1-4, with 11 bases fitting TRBD1. Germline lookup yields CDR1 SGHVS and CDR2 FQNEAQ. There are 18 residues in the CDR3. Losses at the gene ends were 0 bases for V and 8 bases for J; bases not matched to a gene: 11. The CDR3 nucleotides are TGTGCCAGCAGCTTAGCGTATTGGACAGGGGGCGCACTCGAAAAACTGTTTTTT. Translating it yields CASSLAYWTGGALEKLFF.

This chain joins TRBV5-5 and TRBJ2-2, with TRBD1 matching 7 bases. Germline V gives CDR1 SGHKS, CDR2 YYEKEE (reference sequence). Trimming cost V 4 bases and J 2 bases; bases outside gene matches: 5. The CDR3 covers 15 residues. The CDR3 loop reads CASSSTGVNTGELFF. CDR3 DNA: TGTGCCAGCAGCAGTACAGGGGTAAACACCGGGGAGCTGTTTTTT. The full variable domain, with the rest looked up from reference TRBV5-5 and TRBJ2-2, is DAGVTQSPTHLIKTRGQQVTLRCSPISGHKSVSWYQQVLGQGPQFIFQYYEKEERGRGNFPDRFSARQFPNYSSELNVNALLLGDSALYLCASSSTGVNTGELFFGEGSRLTVL.

The chain couples TRBV6-1 to TRBJ1-4; D uncertain. Per the germline V gene, CDR1 is MNHNS and CDR2 is SASEGT. The CDR3 totals 13 residues. Trimming shortened V by 7 bases and J by 6 bases, and 12 bases separated the two germline ends. The CDR3 protein is CASMREYDEKLFF. Here the CDR3 DNA reads TGTGCCAGCATGCGAGAATACGATGAAAAACTGTTTTTT.

The chain employs TRBV11-2 and TRBJ1-1; tentative D call: TRBD1 (6 bases). CDR1 SGHAT and CDR2 FQNNGV come from the germline V gene. The germline V and J ends were trimmed by 3 bases and 6 bases, with 11 bases remaining between them. The CDR3 has 13 amino acids. DNA of the CDR3: TGTGCCAGCAGCTTCGACAGGACGCCTGAAGCTTTCTTT. Protein sequence: CASSFDRTPEAFF.

The gene calls are TRBV5-1 and TRBJ2-3, with 11 bases that match TRBD2. The V gene end was trimmed by 2 bases and the J gene end by 4 bases; junction bases not matched to a gene: 6. Germline assignment: CDR1 SGHRS and CDR2 YFSETQ. The length of the CDR3 is 16 residues. CDR3: CASSFYSGGAADTQYF. In nucleotides, the CDR3 is TGCGCCAGCAGCTTCTATAGCGGGGGGGCCGCAGATACGCAGTATTTT.

V and J are TRBV7-2 and TRBJ2-1, with a tentative D call TRBD2 (6 bases). Looked up from germline, CDR1 is SGHTA and CDR2 is FQGNSA. The CDR3 has 15 amino acids. The germline V and J ends were trimmed by 1 base and 4 bases, with 11 bases remaining between them. The CDR3 sequence is CASSLEGSGYNEQFF. DNA for the CDR3: TGTGCCAGCAGCTTAGAGGGTAGCGGATACAATGAGCAGTTCTTC.

The genes are TRBV11-2 and TRBJ2-7, with TRBD1 identical over 9 bases. The CDR3 length is 16 residues. Trimming cost V 5 bases and J 4 bases; bases outside gene matches: 12. Per germline, CDR1 SGHAT and CDR2 FQNNGV. CDR3 sequence (DNA): TGTGCCAGCAGCCCTCGAGGGGGACAGGGACCTTACGAGCAGTACTTC. This translates into CASSPRGGQGPYEQYF.

The rearrangement joins TRBV21-1 to TRBJ2-5; the table's D call of TRBD1 was not tested on the DNA. TRBV21-1 is a pseudogene. This CDR3 is built from 16 residues. CDR3 amino acids: CASSKGRGRCQETQYF. In DNA form, the CDR3 reads TGTGCCAGCAGCAAAGGAAGGGGGAGATGTCAAGAGACCCAGTACTTC.

This chain links TRBV6-4 with TRBJ2-1; 9 bases fit TRBD2. The CDR3 loop spans 15 amino acids. J gave up 1 base and V 6 bases, and 4 bases lay outside the gene matches. The V gene's germline CDR1 is MRHNA and CDR2 SNTAGT. CDR3 protein: CASSSSGGSYNEQFF. CDR3 coding DNA: TGTGCCAGCAGCTCCAGCGGGGGGTCCTACAATGAGCAGTTCTTC.

The chain carries TRBV5-6 and TRBJ2-5, with D possibly called TRBD1 or TRBD2 (5 bases each). Germline V gene lookup returns CDR1 SGHDT and CDR2 YYEEEE. CDR3 length equals 14 residues. The V and J ends lost 4 bases and 5 bases respectively, with 15 bases between them. In nucleotides, the CDR3 is TGTGCCAGCAGCCACCGGGGCAACACGGAGACCCAGTACTTC. It codes for CASSHRGNTETQYF.

The chain is built from TRBV11-2 and TRBJ1-6; D is uncertain. Trimming removed 5 bases at V and 5 bases at J, with 13 bases between. CDR1 is SGHAT, CDR2 FQNNGV, per germline. The CDR3 extends over 15 amino acids. The CDR3 loop reads CASSPRGLDNSPLHF. In nucleotides, the CDR3 is TGTGCCAGCAGCCCCAGAGGTCTTGATAATTCACCCCTCCACTTT.

The rearrangement links TRBV5-4 to TRBJ1-4; 8 bases align to TRBD1. Trimming removed 4 bases from V and 6 bases from J; junction bases left unmatched: 17. Per the germline V gene, CDR1 is SGHNT and CDR2 is YYREEE (reference sequence). The CDR3 runs to 18 residues. The CDR3 region has the DNA TGTGCCAGCAGCAACCTCGCACAGGGGGTTGCTTCGGATGAAAAACTGTTTTTT. Translation gives CASSNLAQGVASDEKLFF. The whole variable domain, remainder taken from reference TRBV5-4 and TRBJ1-4, is ETGVTQSPTHLIKTRGQQVTLRCSSQSGHNTVSWYQQALGQGPQFIFQYYREEENGRGNFPPRFSGLQFPNYSSELNVNALELDDSALYLCASSNLAQGVASDEKLFFGSGTQLSVL.

The gene calls are TRBV19 and TRBJ2-4; D unresolved. Looked up from germline, CDR1 is LNHDA and CDR2 is SQIVND (reference sequence). The CDR3 is 15 amino acids. Trimming pared 5 bases from V and 0 bases from J, leaving 11 bases between. CDR3 amino acids: CASSDGQLAKNIQYF. DNA of the CDR3: TGTGCCAGTAGTGACGGGCAGCTAGCCAAAAACATTCAGTACTTC.

The genes are TRBV6-5 and TRBJ1-1, with no clear D. Germline loops: CDR1 MNHEY, CDR2 SVGAGI. Deletions cut 4 bases from V and 6 bases from J, with 6 bases between. The CDR3 has 11 residues. The CDR3: CASSFSAEAFF. The DNA of the CDR3 is TGTGCCAGCAGTTTTTCGGCTGAAGCTTTCTTT.

The V call is TRBV7-2, the J call TRBJ2-5; D might be TRBD1 or TRBD2, each matching 5 bases. This CDR3 region has 15 residues. Germline CDR1 SGHTA, CDR2 FQGNSA. The ends were cut back, 4 bases at V and 5 bases at J, with 17 bases in the middle. The CDR3 is CASSSISGSRETQYF. CDR3 DNA: TGTGCCAGCAGCTCTATATCAGGGAGTAGGGAGACCCAGTACTTC.

The V call is TRBV5-1, the J call TRBJ2-6, with D unresolved. The CDR3 extends over 16 amino acids. Per the germline V gene, CDR1 is SGHRS and CDR2 is YFSETQ. Trimming removed 1 base from V and 0 bases from J, with 8 bases in between. The CDR3 sequence: CASSLRSVSGANVLTF. The CDR3 DNA is TGCGCCAGCAGCTTGCGTTCCGTCTCTGGGGCCAACGTCCTGACTTTC. Combining the CDR3 with reference TRBV5-1 and TRBJ2-6 gives the whole variable domain KAGVTQTPRYLIKTRGQQVTLSCSPISGHRSVSWYQQTPGQGLQFLFEYFSETQRNKGNFPGRFSGRQFSNSRSEMNVSTLELGDSALYLCASSLRSVSGANVLTFGAGSRLTVL.

The rearrangement joins TRBV19 to TRBJ1-5; D may be TRBD1 (5 bases). The germline V gene has CDR1 LNHDA and CDR2 SQIVND (reference sequence). The V and J ends lost 0 bases and 5 bases respectively, with 14 bases between them. The CDR3 runs 16 residues. CDR3 protein: CASSIEGSGGYQPQHF. The DNA for the CDR3 is TGTGCCAGTAGTATAGAGGGTTCCGGGGGATATCAGCCCCAGCATTTT.